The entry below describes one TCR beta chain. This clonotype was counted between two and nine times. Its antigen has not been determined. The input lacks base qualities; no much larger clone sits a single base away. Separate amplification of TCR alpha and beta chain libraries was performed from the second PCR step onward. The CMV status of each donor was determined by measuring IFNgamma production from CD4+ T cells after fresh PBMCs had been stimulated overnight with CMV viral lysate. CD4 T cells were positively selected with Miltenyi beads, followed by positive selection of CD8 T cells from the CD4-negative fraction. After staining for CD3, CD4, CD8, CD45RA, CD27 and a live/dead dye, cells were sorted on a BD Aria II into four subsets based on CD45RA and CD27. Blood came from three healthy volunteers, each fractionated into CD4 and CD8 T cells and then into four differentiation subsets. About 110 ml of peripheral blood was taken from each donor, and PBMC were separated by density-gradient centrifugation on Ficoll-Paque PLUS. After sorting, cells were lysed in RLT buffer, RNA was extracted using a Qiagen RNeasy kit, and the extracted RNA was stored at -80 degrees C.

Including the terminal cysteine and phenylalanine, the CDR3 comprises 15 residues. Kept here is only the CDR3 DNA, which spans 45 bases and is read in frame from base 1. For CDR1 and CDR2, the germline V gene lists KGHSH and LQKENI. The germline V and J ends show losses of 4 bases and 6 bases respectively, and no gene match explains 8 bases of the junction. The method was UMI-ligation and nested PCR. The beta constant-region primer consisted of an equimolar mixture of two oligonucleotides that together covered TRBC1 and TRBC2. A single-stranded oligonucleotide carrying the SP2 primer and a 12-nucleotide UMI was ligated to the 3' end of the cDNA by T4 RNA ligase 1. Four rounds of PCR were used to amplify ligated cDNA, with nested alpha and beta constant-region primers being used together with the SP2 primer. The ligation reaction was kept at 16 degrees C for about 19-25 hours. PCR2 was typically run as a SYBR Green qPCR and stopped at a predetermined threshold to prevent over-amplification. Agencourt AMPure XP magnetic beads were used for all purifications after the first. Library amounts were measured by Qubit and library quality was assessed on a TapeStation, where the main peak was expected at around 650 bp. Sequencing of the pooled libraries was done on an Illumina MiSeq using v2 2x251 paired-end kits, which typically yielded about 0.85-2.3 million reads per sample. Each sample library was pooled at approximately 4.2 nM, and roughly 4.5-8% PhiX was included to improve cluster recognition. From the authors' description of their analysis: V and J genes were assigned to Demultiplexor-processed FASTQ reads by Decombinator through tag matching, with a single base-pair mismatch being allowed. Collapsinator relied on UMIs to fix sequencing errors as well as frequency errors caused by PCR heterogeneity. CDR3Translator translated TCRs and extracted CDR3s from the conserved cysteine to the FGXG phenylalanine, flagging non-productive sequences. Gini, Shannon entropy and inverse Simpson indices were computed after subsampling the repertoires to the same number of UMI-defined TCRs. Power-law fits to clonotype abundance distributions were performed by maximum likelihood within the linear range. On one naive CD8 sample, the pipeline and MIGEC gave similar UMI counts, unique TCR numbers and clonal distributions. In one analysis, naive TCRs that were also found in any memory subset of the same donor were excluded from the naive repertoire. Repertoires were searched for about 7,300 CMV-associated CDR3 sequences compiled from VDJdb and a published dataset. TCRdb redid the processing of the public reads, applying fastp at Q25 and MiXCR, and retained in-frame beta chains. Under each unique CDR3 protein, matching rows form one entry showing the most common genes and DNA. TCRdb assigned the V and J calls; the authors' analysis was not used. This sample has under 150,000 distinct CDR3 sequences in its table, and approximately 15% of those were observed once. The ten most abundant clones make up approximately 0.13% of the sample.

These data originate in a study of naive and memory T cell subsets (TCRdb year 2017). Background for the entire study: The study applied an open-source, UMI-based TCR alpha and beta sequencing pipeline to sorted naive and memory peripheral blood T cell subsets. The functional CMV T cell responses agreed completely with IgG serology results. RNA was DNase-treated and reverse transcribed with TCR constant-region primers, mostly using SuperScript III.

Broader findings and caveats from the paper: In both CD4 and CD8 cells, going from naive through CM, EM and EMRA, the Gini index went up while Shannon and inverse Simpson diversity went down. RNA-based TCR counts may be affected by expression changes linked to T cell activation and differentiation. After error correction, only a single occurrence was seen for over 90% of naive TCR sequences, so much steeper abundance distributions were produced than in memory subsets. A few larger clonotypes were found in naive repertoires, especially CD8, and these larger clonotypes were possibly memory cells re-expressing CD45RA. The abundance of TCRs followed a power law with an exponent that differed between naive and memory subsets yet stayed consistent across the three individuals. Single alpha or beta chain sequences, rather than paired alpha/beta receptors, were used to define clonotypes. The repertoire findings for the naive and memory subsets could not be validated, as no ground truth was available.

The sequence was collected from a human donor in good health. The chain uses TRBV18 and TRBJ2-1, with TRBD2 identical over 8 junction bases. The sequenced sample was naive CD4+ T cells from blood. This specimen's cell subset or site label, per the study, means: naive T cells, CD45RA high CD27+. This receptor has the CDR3 CASSLVSGGRNEQFF. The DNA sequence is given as TGTGCCAGCTCACTTGTTTCGGGAGGGCGCAATGAGCAGTTCTTC.